This T cell receptor (beta chain) was obtained from a study of blood T cells in healthy people across ages (dated by TCRdb to 2015 to 2017). About the study as a whole: In model experiments, template switching captured roughly one uniquely barcoded TCR beta cDNA molecule for every two T cells. Donors were grouped into four age groups: young (average 16 years), middle-aged (over 35), aged (roughly 62) and long-lived (over 80). To avoid experimental bias, donors of different ages were spread randomly across the sequencing lanes. Using deep sequencing normalized with unique cDNA molecular identifiers, the study measured how TCR beta repertoire diversity changes with age. For two donors (one aged 18 to 30 and one aged 80 or older), the study analyzed two additional independent replicas of 1 million unique cDNA reads from the same blood draw.

The donors were 40 or so Caucasian individuals from Russia, aged roughly 6 to 95 years, who were systemically healthy. Ten milliliters of peripheral blood were drawn from each donor into EDTA-treated Vacutainer tubes. Ficoll-Paque density-gradient centrifugation was used to isolate PBMCs, with at least 7 million obtained per sample. Total RNA was extracted from PBMCs with Trizol reagent, with at least 6 micrograms obtained per sample. Naive CD45RAhigh/CD27high T cell percentages were measured by flow cytometry on a PBMC aliquot from every donor. Notes on this clonotype: Its antigen is not yet known. Base qualities are not recorded, but no much larger clone differs from it by a single base.

The V and J ends are trimmed by 2 bases and 3 bases, leaving 11 bases between them. CDR1 KGHSH and CDR2 LQKENI were looked up in the germline V gene. The CDR3 spans 15 residues, from the cysteine through the phenylalanine. Only the CDR3 DNA is retained, 45 bases long and in frame from the first base. Study-level results and caveats: As age increased, observed TCR beta diversity per million T cells dropped in a roughly linear way, and a significant reduction was already evident by age roughly 36. The CMV infection status of donors was not known, potentially confounding age-related changes in expanded clonotypes. Compared with the aged group, the long-lived group had more naive CD4+ T cells, fewer expanded clones and increased TCR diversity, suggesting age selection. Observed TCR beta diversity correlated strongly with the percentage of naive T cells measured by flow cytometry. Estimates of total diversity from one million sequenced T cells were regarded as lower bounds and underestimates. Bulk unsorted PBMC profiling prevented conclusive comparison of naive and antigen-experienced compartments.

Libraries came from 5' RACE. Sequencer: Illumina HiSeq 2500. A second about 7 to 11 cycle PCR used a sample-barcoded 5' primer and a J-beta primer mix. A unique molecular identifier was introduced onto each TCR beta cDNA molecule by a template-switch 5' adaptor carrying 12 random nucleotides. At least 2.5 million CDR3-containing paired-end reads were obtained from each sample. First-strand cDNA was synthesized from all RNA with the Mint cDNA synthesis kit, primed by a TRBC-specific oligonucleotide. Following uracil-DNA glycosylase treatment, a first 18-cycle PCR with universal primers M1SS and BC2_uni_R was performed on all cDNA. Regarding the original processing steps: Each sample was normalized by randomly selecting 1 million high-quality reads, each carrying a distinct molecular identifier. Reads with shared molecular identifiers were discarded instead of being binned into consensus sequences. CDR3 identification, clonotype clustering and error correction used MiTCR with a Q25 quality threshold and the strictest error-elimination algorithm. Lower-bound total TCR beta diversity was estimated with a nonparametric unseen species model using Euler transformation. The public reads were run again by TCRdb, first through fastp at Q25 and then through MiXCR, and only productive beta chains were kept. Identical CDR3 proteins give one entry, which carries the most common genes and DNA. The V and J calls shown here were made by TCRdb, not taken from the authors' results. The table for this sample lists some 1.5 million distinct CDR3 sequences; about 30% of them were counted only once. The top ten constitute more than 6% of the sample.

Recombination linked TRBV18 to TRBJ1-5, with a tentative D gene TRBD1 over 6 matching bases. Sequencing was done on a sample of blood. This receptor was obtained from a woman aged 25 to 39 in good health. The CDR3 in this case is CASSPSTGNNQPQHF. The DNA reads as follows: TGTGCCAGCTCACCATCAACAGGGAACAATCAGCCCCAGCATTTT.